This entry describes one TCR beta chain. This entry comes from a study of blood T cell repertoires in COVID-19. Overall study: Material from acute and convalescent COVID-19 was sourced from the United States, Italy and Spain.

The authors' processing: Reference gene primers were amplified, and this amplification served to estimate nucleated cell counts. Profiled with immunoSEQ multiplex PCR; TCRdb holds only in-frame clones, not every one. Clone size and the V and J calls come from that table; the DNA yielded D and trimming. The sample comprises 240,000 or so clones, about 90% of which are singletons, and approximately 7.6% rests with the top ten. The specimen sequenced was peripheral blood. The clonotype was recovered from a man aged 55 to 70 who had recovered from COVID-19.

CDR3 protein: CASSQDDFRSSYEQYV. The CDR3 nucleotides read TGCGCCAGCAGCCAAGATGACTTTAGGAGCTCCTACGAGCAGTACGTC. The chain joins TRBV4-1 to TRBJ2-7; D call uncertain. CDR3 length equals 16 residues. Trimming stripped 0 bases from V and 0 bases from J, with 12 bases between. Germline V gene sequence: CDR1 MGHRA, CDR2 YSYEKL.